The 10 T cell receptor beta chains presented below share a single source sample, sequenced in a study of CD8 T cells in ankylosing spondylitis. TCRdb passed the 5' RACE reads through MiXCR, listing each CDR3 protein once. The sample has over 100,000 distinct CDR3 sequences, 10% to 12% seen once; the top ten hold approximately 4%. Source material: blood, either unsorted or a sorted T cell fraction (not recorded which). The receptors were sampled from a female donor with ankylosing spondylitis or in good health (not recorded which).

This clonotype was picked up many times. The V gene is TRBV7-8, the J gene TRBJ1-1; D unresolved. This CDR3 region has 14 residues. Per the germline V gene, CDR1 is SGHVS and CDR2 is FQNEAQ. Trimming took 4 bases from V and 0 from J, leaving 9 bases between them. The CDR3 protein is CASSYRRLNTEAFF. For the CDR3, the DNA is TGTGCCAGCAGCTACCGTAGGCTGAACACTGAAGCTTTCTTT.

This clonotype was recorded at least ten times. The chain has TRBV5-1 and TRBJ1-2; D uncertain. Germline V gene data show CDR1 as SGHRS and CDR2 as YFSETQ. Between the trimmed V and J ends, which lost 2 bases and 3 bases, there was a span of 8 bases. The CDR3 has 13 amino acids. CDR3 region: CASSFGEYYGYTF. CDR3 DNA: TGCGCCAGCAGCTTTGGGGAGTACTATGGCTACACCTTC.

The chain joins TRBV5-1 to TRBJ2-3; 8 nucleotides agree with TRBD1. In germline, CDR1 is SGHRS, CDR2 YFSETQ. Unmatched junction bases numbered 14, after V lost 4 bases and J lost 1 base. This CDR3 is built from 18 residues. The CDR3 loop reads CASSPRGQDLWGTDTQYF. The DNA of the CDR3 is TGCGCCAGCAGCCCAAGGGGACAGGATCTTTGGGGCACAGATACGCAGTATTTT.

The table lists this clonotype with many counts. The genes are TRBV28 and TRBJ1-2; no firm D call. The germline CDR1 and CDR2 sequences are MDHEN and SYDVKM. The CDR3 has 14 residues. The V end lost 4 bases, the J end lost 2 bases, and 11 bases lay between the germline ends. As DNA, the CDR3 is TGTGCCAGCAGTTCCCCCAGAGGAAACTATGGCTACACCTTC. Protein sequence: CASSSPRGNYGYTF.

In the case of this clonotype: With a much larger clone just one base away, this may be a read error. The chain is built from TRBV4-1 and TRBJ2-1, with D possibly matching TRBD2 (7 bases). Trimming removed 1 base at V and 4 bases at J, with 20 bases between. The CDR3 sequence is 18 residues long. Germline lookup yields CDR1 MGHRA and CDR2 YSYEKL. The CDR3 DNA sequence: TGCGCCAGCAGCCAAGCCCCTCTAGTGGGAGGGGGTTACAATGAGCAGTTCTTC. The encoded protein is CASSQAPLVGGGYNEQFF.

In this sample, this clonotype turned up a few times. The CDR3 sequence is CASSQDEGGQTEAFF. The CDR3 nucleotides read TGTGCCAGCAGCCAAGACGAGGGAGGACAAACTGAAGCTTTCTTT. The chain combines TRBV4-2 with TRBJ1-1; weak D call: TRBD1 (5 bases). Trimming shortened V by 0 bases and J by 5 bases, and 13 bases separated the two germline ends. This CDR3 has 15 amino acids. Germline V lookup: CDR1 LGHNA, CDR2 YNFKEQ.

This chain uses TRBV12-3 or TRBV12-4 with TRBJ1-1; D is unclear. The CDR3 is made up of 12 amino acids. The germline V and J ends were trimmed by 1 base and 5 bases, with 5 bases remaining between them. The CDR3 bases are TGTGCCAGCAGTTTAGGGAAGACTGAAGCTTTCTTT. It is translated as CASSLGKTEAFF.

In its sample, this clonotype was seen many times. This chain uses TRBV7-9 with TRBJ2-5; D not resolved. The CDR3 consists of 14 residues. CDR1 and CDR2 from the germline V gene are SEHNR and FQNEAQ (reference sequence). V was clipped by 3 bases and J by 1 base, with 9 bases between them. The CDR3 here is CASSLASTQETQYF. As DNA, the CDR3 is TGTGCCAGCAGCTTGGCGTCAACCCAAGAGACCCAGTACTTC.

This clonotype came up once. This chain connects TRBV7-7 to TRBJ2-2; 11 nucleotides agree with TRBD2. This CDR3 is 16 amino acids long. V shed 5 bases and J 5 bases; nucleotides not matched to a gene: 7. Germline V gives CDR1 SSHAT, CDR2 FNYEAQ (reference sequence). The CDR3 bases are TGTGCCAGCAGCCCGCGACTAGCGGGAAAGACCGGGGAGCTGTTTTTT. This sequence encodes CASSPRLAGKTGELFF. The full variable domain, in which reference TRBV7-7 and TRBJ2-2 provide the parts outside the CDR3, is GAGVSQSPRYKVTKRGQDVTLRCDPISSHATLYWYQQALGQGPEFLTYFNYEAQPDKSGLPSDRFSAERPEGSISTLTIQRTEQRDSAMYRCASSPRLAGKTGELFFGEGSRLTVL.

This clonotype was recorded many times. The rearrangement joins TRBV12-3 or TRBV12-4 to TRBJ1-5; no reliable D call. This CDR3 is 16 amino acids long. Trimming took 8 bases from V and 3 from J, leaving 20 bases between them. This CDR3 reads CASSNEEGWVNQPQHF. The CDR3, as DNA: TGTGCCAGCTCGAATGAGGAAGGATGGGTCAATCAGCCCCAGCATTTT.